This section outlines one T cell receptor beta chain sequence together with its context. This CDR3 comprises 13 residues. Trimming removed 6 bases from V and 4 bases from J, with 10 bases in between. Germline values: CDR1 MRHNA, CDR2 SNTAGT. This table comes from immunoSEQ multiplex PCR, and its TCRdb copy is limited to in-frame clones, with some not included. The table records more than 200,000 clones, 86% of them present only once. The data stem from a study of blood T cell repertoires in COVID-19. This rearrangement joins TRBV6-4 to TRBJ1-3; D is unresolved. This sequence originates from a man in his thirties or forties with active or convalescent COVID-19. The source material was peripheral blood. CDR3 sequence: CASSAGPGNTIYF. The CDR3 DNA reads as TGTGCCAGCAGCGCGGGTCCGGGAAACACCATATATTTT.